One and the same sample provided the 20 T cell receptor beta chains below, sequenced in a study of regulatory T cells in long-lasting Graves disease. To make TCR beta libraries, researchers used iRepertoire HTBI primers and Arm-PCR of CDR3 regions. MiXCR, run by TCRdb on the multiplex PCR reads, gives a single entry per CDR3 protein. This table has 600,000 to 650,000 distinct CDR3 sequences, roughly 15% appearing once. As for time point: newly diagnosed GD, antithyroid drugs for less than 3 months. Extracted PBMC RNA gave rise to the TCR library. The same sample was also studied in work on T cells in Graves' hyperthyroidism and ophthalmopathy.

Source: peripheral blood mononuclear cells (PBMCs), taken at new diagnosis, from a patient treated with antithyroid drugs. These receptors were taken from a woman in her 30s with Graves disease.

V usage is TRBV12-3 or TRBV12-4 and J usage is TRBJ2-3; 10 bases line up with TRBD2. The CDR3 is 12 amino acids. The V segment lost 8 bases and the J segment 9 bases; nucleotides outside the gene matches: 5. This chain's CDR3 is CASRASGRTQYF. CDR3 nucleotides: TGTGCCAGCCGGGCTAGCGGGAGAACGCAGTATTTT.

This clonotype has more than one count but fewer than ten. The chain recombines TRBV30 with TRBJ2-5; TRBD2 matches at 10 bases. V was clipped by 0 bases and J by 3 bases; unmatched bases: 7. The CDR3 runs to 16 residues. Germline CDR1 reads GTSNPN; CDR2 reads SVGIG (reference sequence). DNA for the CDR3: TGTGCCTGGAGTGTAGGGGGACTAGCGAGAAAAGAGACCCAGTACTTC. Residues: CAWSVGGLARKETQYF.

At least ten counts were recorded for this clonotype. This chain uses TRBV24-1 with TRBJ2-2, with D possibly being TRBD2 (6 bases). Deletions cut 0 bases from V and 5 bases from J, with 18 bases between. The CDR3 covers 18 residues. Germline assignment: CDR1 KGHDR and CDR2 SFDVKD. Here the CDR3 reads CATSDLHGREWRTGELFF. The CDR3 nucleotides are TGTGCCACCAGTGATTTGCACGGACGGGAGTGGCGAACCGGGGAGCTGTTTTTT.

The rearrangement joins TRBV20-1 to TRBJ2-7; 7 bases are a match to TRBD2. The CDR3 is 14 residues long. The ends lost 3 bases at V and 3 bases at J; junction bases unmatched: 8. Germline CDR1 and CDR2: DFQATT and SNEGSKA (reference sequence). CDR3 sequence (DNA): TGCAGTGCTAGTTTTGGCGGGAGAGTCTACGAGCAGTACTTC. Translation gives CSASFGGRVYEQYF.

This clonotype was counted ten times or more. The V gene is TRBV12-3 or TRBV12-4, the J gene TRBJ1-1, with D unclear. Trimming stripped 7 bases from V and 4 bases from J, with 13 bases between. CDR3 length: 13 residues. The chain's CDR3 is CASTPPGRTEAFF. CDR3 DNA sequence: TGTGCCAGCACCCCTCCCGGGCGCACTGAAGCTTTCTTT.

The V gene is TRBV5-5, the J gene TRBJ1-1; possibly TRBD1 for D (6 bases). Germline lookup yields CDR1 SGHKS and CDR2 YYEKEE (reference sequence). This CDR3 has 13 residues. The ends were cut back, 6 bases at V and 4 bases at J, with 13 bases in the middle. The CDR3 DNA follows: TGTGCCAGCACCATACCCAGGGGCACTGAAGCTTTCTTT. As protein: CASTIPRGTEAFF. Supplemented by reference TRBV5-5 and TRBJ1-1, the full variable domain reads DAGVTQSPTHLIKTRGQQVTLRCSPISGHKSVSWYQQVLGQGPQFIFQYYEKEERGRGNFPDRFSARQFPNYSSELNVNALLLGDSALYLCASTIPRGTEAFFGQGTRLTVV.

The V and J genes are TRBV20-1 and TRBJ2-1; no clear D gene. The V end lost 5 bases, the J end lost 7 bases, and 9 bases lay between the germline ends. From germline, CDR1 is DFQATT and CDR2 SNEGSKA (reference sequence). This CDR3 has 11 residues. CDR3 amino acids: CSALNKNEQFF. The DNA of the CDR3 is TGCAGTGCTTTAAACAAGAATGAGCAGTTCTTC.

This clonotype occurred a few times. The chain employs TRBV3-1 and TRBJ1-1; possible D gene TRBD1, 6 bases. Germline V CDR1 and CDR2: LGHDT, YNNKEL (reference sequence). The CDR3 is made up of 15 amino acids. The ends were cut back, 2 bases at V and 1 base at J, with 11 bases in the middle. The chain's CDR3 is CASSQRGGENTEAFF. The CDR3 coding sequence is TGTGCCAGCAGCCAAAGGGGGGGAGAGAACACTGAAGCTTTCTTT.

This clonotype has more than one count but fewer than ten. The rearrangement joins TRBV20-1 to TRBJ2-3; 8 bases line up with TRBD2. The CDR3 runs to 14 residues. The germline V gene has CDR1 DFQATT and CDR2 SNEGSKA (reference sequence). V lost 3 bases and J lost 6; bases outside the gene matches: 8. CDR3 amino acids: CSARSGASGDTQYF. The DNA for the CDR3 is TGCAGTGCTAGGAGTGGGGCTAGCGGGGATACGCAGTATTTT.

The chain carries TRBV18 and TRBJ1-2; no clear D gene. Germline CDR1 is KGHSH and CDR2 is LQKENI. The length of the CDR3 is 14 residues. The germline V and J ends were trimmed by 0 bases and 7 bases, with 12 bases remaining between them. Here the CDR3 reads CASSPPREMRGYTF. As DNA, the CDR3 is TGTGCCAGCTCACCACCGCGGGAGATGCGTGGCTACACCTTC.

In its sample, this clonotype was seen a few times. This chain uses TRBV6-2 or TRBV6-3 with TRBJ1-6, with TRBD1 identical over 7 bases. J gave up 5 bases and V 11 bases, and 12 bases lay outside the gene matches. This CDR3 is built from 15 residues. Germline lookup yields CDR1 MNHEY and CDR2 SVGEGT. CDR3 DNA: TGTGCCTTAAGAGCCGGGACAGAGAATAATTCACCCCTCCACTTT. Its protein is CALRAGTENNSPLHF.

The gene calls are TRBV3-1 and TRBJ1-3; D is uncertain. V dropped 8 bases and J dropped 2 bases, with 13 bases sitting between them. The germline gives CDR1 LGHDT, CDR2 YNNKEL (reference sequence). This CDR3 spans 14 amino acids. The CDR3 here is CASSSGVAGNTIYF. DNA of the CDR3: TGTGCCAGCTCGAGTGGGGTTGCTGGAAACACCATATATTTT. The variable domain in full, with the rest retrieved from reference TRBV3-1 and TRBJ1-3, is DTAVSQTPKYLVTQMGNDKSIKCEQNLGHDTMYWYKQDSKKFLKIMFSYNNKELIINETVPNRFSPKSPDKAHLNLHINSLELGDSAVYFCASSSGVAGNTIYFGEGSWLTVV.

The chain links TRBV27 to TRBJ2-1; possibly TRBD1 or TRBD2 for D (5 bases each). The CDR3 totals 15 residues. The V and J ends lost 3 bases and 6 bases respectively, with 15 bases between them. Germline CDR1 is MNHEY and CDR2 is SMNVEV (reference sequence). The CDR3 sequence is CASSLEAGLGNEQFF. The CDR3, as DNA: TGTGCCAGCAGTTTGGAGGCAGGGCTCGGCAATGAGCAGTTCTTC.

This clonotype was found many times. V is TRBV30 and J is TRBJ2-1, with TRBD1 identical over 8 bases. The ends lost 0 bases at V and 9 bases at J; junction bases unmatched: 7. The CDR3 extends over 14 amino acids. Looked up from germline, CDR1 is GTSNPN and CDR2 is SVGIG (reference sequence). CDR3 amino acids: CAWSVSGGSSEQFF. The CDR3 nucleotides are TGTGCCTGGAGTGTATCAGGGGGCTCAAGTGAGCAGTTCTTC. Full variable domain (missing parts from reference TRBV30 and TRBJ2-1): SQTIHQWPATLVQPVGSPLSLECTVEGTSNPNLYWYRQAAGRGLQLLFYSVGIGQISSEVPQNLSASRPQDRQFILSSKKLLLSDSGFYLCAWSVSGGSSEQFFGPGTRLTVL.

In this sample, this clonotype turned up many times. V is TRBV15 and J is TRBJ1-2; TRBD1 might be the D (6 bases). The CDR3 has 14 residues. The ends were cut back, 2 bases at V and 7 bases at J, with 14 bases in the middle. Germline loops: CDR1 LNHNV, CDR2 YYDKDF (reference sequence). Written as DNA, the CDR3 is TGTGCCACCAGCAGAAAGACAGGTGCGGCTGGCTACACCTTC. It codes for CATSRKTGAAGYTF.

The chain employs TRBV6-2 or TRBV6-3 and TRBJ1-1; D remains unclear. Germline loops: CDR1 MNHEY, CDR2 SVGEGT. Trimming pared 5 bases from V and 4 bases from J, leaving 11 bases between. This CDR3 region has 13 residues. The CDR3 loop reads CASSGRESTEAFF. For the CDR3, the DNA is TGTGCCAGCAGTGGACGGGAGAGCACTGAAGCTTTCTTT.

This clonotype was seen at least ten times. The V gene is TRBV2, the J gene TRBJ2-7, with D maybe TRBD2 (6 bases). Germline V gene lookup returns CDR1 SNHLY and CDR2 FYNNEI. Trimming took 4 bases from V and 3 from J, leaving 10 bases between them. The CDR3 is made up of 13 amino acids. The CDR3 is CASSGGDGYEQYF. In DNA, the CDR3 is TGTGCCAGCAGTGGCGGGGACGGCTACGAGCAGTACTTC. The whole variable domain, remainder taken from reference TRBV2 and TRBJ2-7, is EPEVTQTPSHQVTQMGQEVILRCVPISNHLYFYWYRQILGQKVEFLVSFYNNEISEKSEIFDDQFSVERPDGSNFTLKIRSTKLEDSAMYFCASSGGDGYEQYFGPGTRLTVT.

This clonotype was seen a few times. The J gene is TRBJ2-7, the V gene TRBV10-3; 8 bases match TRBD2. The V gene's germline CDR1 is ENHRY and CDR2 SYGVKD. The ends lost 7 bases at V and 2 bases at J; junction bases unmatched: 7. The CDR3 has 14 residues. The CDR3 protein is CAIKERESTYEQYF. DNA for the CDR3: TGTGCCATCAAGGAGCGGGAGAGTACCTACGAGCAGTACTTC.

The rearrangement uses TRBV28 and TRBJ2-2, with 10 bases identical to TRBD1. Germline V CDR1 and CDR2: MDHEN, SYDVKM. CDR3 length: 16 residues. J lost 4 bases, V lost 4 bases, and 6 bases had no gene match. The DNA for the CDR3 is TGTGCCAGCAGTTCGCCGGGACAGGGGTTCACCGGGGAGCTGTTTTTT. This codes for CASSSPGQGFTGELFF. Combining the CDR3 with reference TRBV28 and TRBJ2-2 gives the whole variable domain DVKVTQSSRYLVKRTGEKVFLECVQDMDHENMFWYRQDPGLGLRLIYFSYDVKMKEKGDIPEGYSVSREKKERFSLILESASTNQTSMYLCASSSPGQGFTGELFFGEGSRLTVL.

The genes are TRBV7-8 and TRBJ2-5; 11 bases agree with TRBD2. This CDR3 is 16 amino acids long. The V gene's germline CDR1 is SGHVS and CDR2 FQNEAQ. Trimming at V came to 5 bases and at J to 5 bases, leaving 10 bases not matched to a gene. The CDR3 DNA reads TGTGCCAGCAGCCCAATAGCGGGAGGGCCCGGGGAGACCCAGTACTTC. Translating gives CASSPIAGGPGETQYF.